One T cell receptor beta chain is described in this entry. Its specificity is unknown. The data are from a study of T-cell reconstitution after alpha-beta-depleted transplantation in children. Using unique molecular identifiers, the investigators prepared the TCRbeta library. TCRdb reprocessed the PCR reads via MiXCR and lists one record per CDR3 protein. This repertoire shows about 580,000 distinct CDR3 sequences, roughly 23% found once; its top ten account for roughly an eighth. Study conclusions and caveats: The study traced high day-60 TCRbeta diversity in some patients to surviving recipient T cells and thymic progenitors. Several hundred expanded graft clones reportedly supplied alpha-beta T cells about two months after transplant.

Specimen: PBMCs, mostly from graft donor cells, collected 360 days after TCRalphabeta/CD19-depleted stem cell transplant. This TCR was recovered from a boy younger than two who had a stem cell transplant for acute myeloid leukemia, so the T cells may come from the graft donor.

The CDR3 DNA follows: TGCAGCGTTGAAGGTCGGCACATGCAGAGGTCTGAAGCTTTCTTT. It is translated as CSVEGRHMQRSEAFF. The rearrangement joins TRBV29-1 to TRBJ1-1; no firm D call. In germline, CDR1 is SQVTM, CDR2 ANQGSEA. Trimming took off 1 base at V and 6 bases at J, with 18 bases between the two ends. The CDR3 runs to 15 residues. Based on the CDR3 plus reference TRBV29-1 and TRBJ1-1, the full variable domain is SAVISQKPSRDICQRGTSLTIQCQVDSQVTMMFWYRQQPGQSLTLIATANQGSEATYESGFVIDKFPISRPNLTFSTLTVSNMSPEDSSIYLCSVEGRHMQRSEAFFGQGTRLTVV.